This TCR beta chain was observed in a study of T-cell memory formation after mild COVID-19. Study-level findings and limits: Researchers found some responding clones in pre-infection memory, a sign that cross-reactive memory joined.

Regarding this clonotype: Its antigen is undetermined.

Constant-segment primers served in 5'RACE that generated TCR alpha and TCR beta cDNA libraries bearing sample barcodes and UMIs. MiXCR, applied by TCRdb to the 5' RACE reads, yields one record per CDR3 protein. Altogether about 270,000 distinct CDR3 sequences are present, 15% to 20% being singletons, with the ten largest covering roughly 23%. Trimming pared 7 bases from V and 3 bases from J, leaving 16 bases between. The CDR3 length is 14 residues. Germline V lookup: CDR1 SGHTA, CDR2 FQGTGA. This receptor was taken from a man between 18 and 35 years old who had mild COVID-19 (a few samples of this study predate the infection). Cell type and time point are not known. V usage is TRBV7-3 and J usage is TRBJ2-7, with no clear D. Sequenced material: PBMCs or a T cell subset sorted from them (not recorded which). The CDR3 nucleotides are TGTGCCAGCACCCACGAGTGGGTGGGCTACGAGCAGTACGTC. This translates into CASTHEWVGYEQYV.